This TCR beta chain originates from a study of vaccination effects on CD4 cells after COVID-19. The CDR3 sequence is 19 residues long. V lost 4 bases and J lost 1, with 25 bases in between. CDR1 is SGHRS and CDR2 is YFSETQ in the germline V gene. Repertoires were generated with immunoSEQ multiplex PCR, while TCRdb's copy carries only in-frame clones and drops some. The sample lists around 25,000 clones; approximately 79% were seen once. In this sample, this clone turned up a few times. The antigen remains undetermined. Pools of viral peptides were used by the ViraFEST assay to expand antigen-specific CD4+ T cells ahead of sequencing. Culture proceeded for nine to ten days, and CD4+ T cells were then isolated. Each participant was administered two doses of either the BNT162b2 or the mRNA-1273 vaccine.

This chain joins TRBV5-1 and TRBJ2-3; maybe TRBD2 (9 bases). This receptor was identified in a human donor who received a COVID-19 vaccine. Some clones in this sample may be carry-over from other donors' samples. The sample consisted of CD4+ T cells from PBMCs cultured with SARS-CoV-2 spike peptides, taken after COVID-19 vaccination. CDR3 sequence: CASSRQGSRGGSGTDTQYF. The CDR3, as DNA: TGCGCCAGCAGCCGACAGGGGTCGCGGGGGGGCTCTGGCACAGATACGCAGTATTTT.